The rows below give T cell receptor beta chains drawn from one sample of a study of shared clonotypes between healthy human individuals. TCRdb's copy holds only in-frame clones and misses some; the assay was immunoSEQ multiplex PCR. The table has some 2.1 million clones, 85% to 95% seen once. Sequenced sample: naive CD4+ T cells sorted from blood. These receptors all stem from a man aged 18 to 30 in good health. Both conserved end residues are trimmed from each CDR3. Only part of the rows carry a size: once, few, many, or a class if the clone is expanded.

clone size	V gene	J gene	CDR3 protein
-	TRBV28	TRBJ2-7	ASSLGGPGIYEQY
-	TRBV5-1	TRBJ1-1	ASSKDWTVVTEAF
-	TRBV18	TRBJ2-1	ASSPPVGLAYNEQF
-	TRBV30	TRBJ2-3	AWSVRGGLGTDTQY
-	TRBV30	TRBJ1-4	AWGITRTGVEKLF
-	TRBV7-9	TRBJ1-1	ASSLTTGGEAF
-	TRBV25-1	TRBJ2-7	ASSALGGEQY
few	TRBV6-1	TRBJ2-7	ASSAGTIREQY
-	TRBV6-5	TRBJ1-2	ASSTYTGANYGYT
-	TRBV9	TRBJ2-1	ASSVAGLAGEAYNEQF
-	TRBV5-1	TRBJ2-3	ASSTSAGGTDTQY
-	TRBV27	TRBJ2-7	ASRPGTGFPSAYEQY
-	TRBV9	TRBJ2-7	ASSPRGGDTYEQY
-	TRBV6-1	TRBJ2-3	ASSELGASTDTQY
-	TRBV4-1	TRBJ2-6	ASSQGGRAGANVLT
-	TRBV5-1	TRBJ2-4	ASSPGTGGRTAKNIQY
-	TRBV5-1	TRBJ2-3	ASSYGMAADTQY
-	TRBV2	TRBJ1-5	ASKDRGPNQPQH
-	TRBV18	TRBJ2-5	ASSPPIGTSGETQY
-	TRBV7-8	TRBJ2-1	ASSLLTSVYYNEQF
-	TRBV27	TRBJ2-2	ASRRTGTGELF
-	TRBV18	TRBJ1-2	ASSHGVLDYGYT
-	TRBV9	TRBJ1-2	ASSVAKPGADGYT
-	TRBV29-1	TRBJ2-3	SADTSSTDTQY
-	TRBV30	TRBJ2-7	AWRTQGASVEQY
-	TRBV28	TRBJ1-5	ASSSTSGQGAQPQH
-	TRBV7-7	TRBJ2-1	ASSSGLAGGVAYNEQF
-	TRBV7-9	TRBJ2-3	ASSVGTNYGTDTQY
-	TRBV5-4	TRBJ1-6	ASSGGQGYNSPLH
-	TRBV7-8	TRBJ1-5	ASSLDRTNSNQPQH
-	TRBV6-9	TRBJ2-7	ASSPLRRNYEQY
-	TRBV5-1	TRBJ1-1	ASSLAVGTGEAF
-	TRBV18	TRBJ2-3	ASSPLDMPSTDTQY
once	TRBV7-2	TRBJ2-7	ASSPLTGRASYEQY
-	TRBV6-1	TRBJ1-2	ASSASGTASYGYT
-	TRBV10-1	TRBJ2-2	ASSPGTGWFANTGELF
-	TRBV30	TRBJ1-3	AWSAVRRGTGNTIY
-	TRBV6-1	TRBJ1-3	ASKGNSIGNTIY
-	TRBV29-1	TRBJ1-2	SVGGSGMLHGYT
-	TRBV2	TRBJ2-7	ASRGPGRAYYEQY
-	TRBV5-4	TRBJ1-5	ASSTTGSNQPQH
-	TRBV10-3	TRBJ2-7	AISESSGTLYEQY
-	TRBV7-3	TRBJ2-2	ASSGRGTGELF
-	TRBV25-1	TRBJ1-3	ASSELGSSGNTIY
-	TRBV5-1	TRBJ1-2	ASSLAPGFNYGYT